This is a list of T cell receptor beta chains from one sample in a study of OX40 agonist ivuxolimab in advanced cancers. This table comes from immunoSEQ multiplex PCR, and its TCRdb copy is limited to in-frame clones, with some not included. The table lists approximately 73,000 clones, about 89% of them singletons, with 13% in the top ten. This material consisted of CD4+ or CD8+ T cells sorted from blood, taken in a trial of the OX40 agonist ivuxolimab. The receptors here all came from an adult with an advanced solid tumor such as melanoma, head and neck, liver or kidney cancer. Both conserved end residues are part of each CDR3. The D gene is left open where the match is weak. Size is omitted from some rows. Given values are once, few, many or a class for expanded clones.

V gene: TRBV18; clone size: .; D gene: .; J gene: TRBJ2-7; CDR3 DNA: TGTGCCAGCTCACCAGACAGCCCTGGGCCTCTCTACGAGCAGTACTTC; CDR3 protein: CASSPDSPGPLYEQYF
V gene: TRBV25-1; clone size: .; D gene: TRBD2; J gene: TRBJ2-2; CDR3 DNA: TGTGCCAGCAGTGAATGGGGTAGCGGGAGGCAAACCGGGGAGCTGTTTTTT; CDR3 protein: CASSEWGSGRQTGELFF
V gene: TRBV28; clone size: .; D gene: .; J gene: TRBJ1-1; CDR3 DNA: TGTGCCAGCAGACCCCTCCAGTCGAACACTGAAGCTTTCTTT; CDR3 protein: CASRPLQSNTEAFF
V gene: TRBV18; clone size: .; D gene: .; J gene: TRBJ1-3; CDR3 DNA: TGTGCCAGCTCACCGACAGACTCTGGAAACACCATATATTTT; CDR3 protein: CASSPTDSGNTIYF
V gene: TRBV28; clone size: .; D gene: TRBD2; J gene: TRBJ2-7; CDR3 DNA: TGTGCCAGCAGTAGGACTAGCGGGAGGGTCTACGAGCAGTACTTC; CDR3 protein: CASSRTSGRVYEQYF
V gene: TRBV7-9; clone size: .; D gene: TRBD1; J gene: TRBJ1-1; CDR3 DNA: TGTGCCAGCAGCTCCCCAGGGGGCGCTGGGACTGAAGCTTTCTTT; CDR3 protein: CASSSPGGAGTEAFF
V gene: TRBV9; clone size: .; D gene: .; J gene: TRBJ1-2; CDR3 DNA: TGTGCCAGCAGCGTATCTATAAAGGGGAATGGCTACACCTTC; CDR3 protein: CASSVSIKGNGYTF
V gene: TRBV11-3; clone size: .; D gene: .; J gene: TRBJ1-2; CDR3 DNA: TGTGCCAGCAGCTTAAGAGGACAGTCGTTAGTCCATGGCTACACCTTC; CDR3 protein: CASSLRGQSLVHGYTF
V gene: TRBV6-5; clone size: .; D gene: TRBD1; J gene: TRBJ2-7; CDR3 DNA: TGTGCCAGCAGTCAGGGGGCCTACGAGCAGTACTTC; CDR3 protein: CASSQGAYEQYF
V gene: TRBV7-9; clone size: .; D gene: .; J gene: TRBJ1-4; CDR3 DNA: TGTGCCAGCAGCTTAGGACAGGATCAACCCTTTTTT; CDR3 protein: CASSLGQDQPFF
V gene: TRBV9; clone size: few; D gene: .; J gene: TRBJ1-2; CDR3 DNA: TGTGCCAGCAGCGTAGATGGGACACCCTCCTATGGCTACACCTTC; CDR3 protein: CASSVDGTPSYGYTF
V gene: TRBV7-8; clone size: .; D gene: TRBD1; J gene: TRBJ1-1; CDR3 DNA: TGTGCCAGCAGCTTAGCCCTGCAGGGGGGGGAAGCTTTCTTT; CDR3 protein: CASSLALQGGEAFF
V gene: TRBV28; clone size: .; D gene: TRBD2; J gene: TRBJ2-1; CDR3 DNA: TGTGCCAGCAGTTTGCGGGGGGCCAATGAGCAGTTCTTC; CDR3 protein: CASSLRGANEQFF
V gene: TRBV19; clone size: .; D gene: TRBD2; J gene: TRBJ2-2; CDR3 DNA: TGTGCCAGCCGACGACTAGCGGGAGGGCCTGGGTCCGGGGAGCTGTTTTTT; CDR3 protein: CASRRLAGGPGSGELFF
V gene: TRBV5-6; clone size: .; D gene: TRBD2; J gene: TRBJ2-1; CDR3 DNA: TGTGCCAGCAGCCTGAAGCGGGAGTGGGAGCAGTTCTTC; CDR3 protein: CASSLKREWEQFF
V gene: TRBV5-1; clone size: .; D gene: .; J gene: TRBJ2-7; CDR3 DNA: TGCGCCAGCAGCTTGGAAACAGTTTGGGAGGAGACGTACTTC; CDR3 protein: CASSLETVWEETYF
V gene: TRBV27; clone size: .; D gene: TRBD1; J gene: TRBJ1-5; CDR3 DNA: TGTGCCAGCAGTTTTCAGGGGGGCAATCAGCCCCAGCATTTT; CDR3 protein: CASSFQGGNQPQHF
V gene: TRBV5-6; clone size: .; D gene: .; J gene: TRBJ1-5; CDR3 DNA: TGTGCCAGCAGCTTGGGGCTTAGCAATCAGCCCCAGCATTTT; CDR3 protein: CASSLGLSNQPQHF
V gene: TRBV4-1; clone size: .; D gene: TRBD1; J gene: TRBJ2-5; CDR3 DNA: TGCGCCAGCAGCCAAGATTCCTATCGAAGGAGGACAGGGACCCCCGGGCCCCAGTACTTC; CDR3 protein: CASSQDSYRRRTGTPGPQYF
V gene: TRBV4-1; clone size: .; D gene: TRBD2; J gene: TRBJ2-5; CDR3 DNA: TGCGCCAGCAGCCAAGATGCGGGAGCTTTGGAGACCCAGTACTTC; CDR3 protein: CASSQDAGALETQYF
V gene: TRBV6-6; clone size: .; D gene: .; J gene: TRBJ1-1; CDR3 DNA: TGTGCCAGCAGTTATTCCTTGGACACTGAAGCTTTCTTT; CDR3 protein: CASSYSLDTEAFF
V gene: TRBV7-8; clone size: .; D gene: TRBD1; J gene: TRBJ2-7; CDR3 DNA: TGTGCCAGCAGCTCACGGACAGGGACGACATCCTACGAGCAGTACTTC; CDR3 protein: CASSSRTGTTSYEQYF
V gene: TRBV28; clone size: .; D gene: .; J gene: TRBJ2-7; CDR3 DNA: TGTGCCAGCAGTTTGTTCGAGGGGAGGAGCGAGCAGTACTTC; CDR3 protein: CASSLFEGRSEQYF
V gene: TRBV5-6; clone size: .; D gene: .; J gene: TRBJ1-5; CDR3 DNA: TGTGCCAGCAGCTTGAGATTAACAGGTAGGGAGCAGCCCCAGCATTTT; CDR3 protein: CASSLRLTGREQPQHF
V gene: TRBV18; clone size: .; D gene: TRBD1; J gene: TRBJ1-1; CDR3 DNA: TGTGCCAGCTCACCACGAGGGACAGGGTGGGGGGGCACTGAAGCTTTCTTT; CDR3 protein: CASSPRGTGWGGTEAFF
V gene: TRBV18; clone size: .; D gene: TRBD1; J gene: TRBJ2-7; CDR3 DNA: TGTGCCAGCTCACCGACAGGGGGCTCCTACGAGCAGTACTTC; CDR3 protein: CASSPTGGSYEQYF
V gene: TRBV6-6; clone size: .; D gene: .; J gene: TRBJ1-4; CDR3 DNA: TGTGCCAGCAGTTACGTTCGGGGTGAAAAACTGTTTTTT; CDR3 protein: CASSYVRGEKLFF
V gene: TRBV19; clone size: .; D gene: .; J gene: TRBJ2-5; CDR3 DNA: TGTGCCAGTAGTATTCGGCAGGGTTGGCTGGAGACCCAGTACTTC; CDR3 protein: CASSIRQGWLETQYF
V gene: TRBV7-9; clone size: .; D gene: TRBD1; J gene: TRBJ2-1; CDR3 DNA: TGTGCCAGCAGCTTAGCGGGACAGGGGGCGAATGAGCAGTTCTTC; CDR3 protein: CASSLAGQGANEQFF
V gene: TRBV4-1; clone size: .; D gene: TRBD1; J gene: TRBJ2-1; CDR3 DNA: TGCGCCAGCAGCCCACCGGGACAGGGGGCCTACAATGAGCAGTTCTTC; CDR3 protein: CASSPPGQGAYNEQFF
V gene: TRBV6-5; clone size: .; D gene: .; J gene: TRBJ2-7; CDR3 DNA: TGTGCCAGCAGTTACCCTTTTCGCGTCCGCTACGAGCAGTACTTC; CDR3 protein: CASSYPFRVRYEQYF
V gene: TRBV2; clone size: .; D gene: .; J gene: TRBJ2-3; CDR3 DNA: TGTGCCACCAGGCCCGGGGGGCCTAGCACAGATACGCAGTATTTT; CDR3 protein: CATRPGGPSTDTQYF
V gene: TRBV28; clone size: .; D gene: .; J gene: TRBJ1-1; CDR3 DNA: TGTGCCAGCAGCATACCGACAGGTGTCATGAACACTGAAGCTTTCTTT; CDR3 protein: CASSIPTGVMNTEAFF
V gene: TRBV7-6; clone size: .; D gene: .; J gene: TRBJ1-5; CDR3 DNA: TGTGCCAGCAGCTTAGAGGGGTCCGTTCAGCCCCAGCATTTT; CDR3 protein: CASSLEGSVQPQHF
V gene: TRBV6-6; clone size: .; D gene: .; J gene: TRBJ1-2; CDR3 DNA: TGTGCCAGCAGTTACTTGGGGGCGAACTATGGCTACACCTTC; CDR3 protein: CASSYLGANYGYTF
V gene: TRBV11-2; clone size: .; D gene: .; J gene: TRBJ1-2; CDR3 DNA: TGTGCCAGCTGGGACAACTATGGCTACACCTTC; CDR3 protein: CASWDNYGYTF
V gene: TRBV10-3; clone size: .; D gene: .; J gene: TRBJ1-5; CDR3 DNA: TGTGCCACCAGGGACTCCGGGGGAGGTCAGCCCCAGCATTTT; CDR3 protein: CATRDSGGGQPQHF
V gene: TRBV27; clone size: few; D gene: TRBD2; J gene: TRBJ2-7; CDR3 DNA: TGTGCCAGCACCTTGACTAGCGGGAGTCGAGAGCAGTACTTC; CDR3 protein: CASTLTSGSREQYF
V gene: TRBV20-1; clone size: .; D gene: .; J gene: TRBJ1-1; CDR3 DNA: TGCAGTGCTAGGTGGGGTGAAGCTTTCTTT; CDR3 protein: CSARWGEAFF
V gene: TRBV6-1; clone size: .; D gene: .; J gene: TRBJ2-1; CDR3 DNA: TGTGCCAGTGGGGGGCCAGGGTCTTTAGGAAATGAGCAGTTCTTC; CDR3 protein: CASGGPGSLGNEQFF
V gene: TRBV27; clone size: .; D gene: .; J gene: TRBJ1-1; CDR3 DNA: TGTGCCAGCAGTTTAACGGGGGGCTGGACTGAAGCTTTCTTT; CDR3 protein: CASSLTGGWTEAFF
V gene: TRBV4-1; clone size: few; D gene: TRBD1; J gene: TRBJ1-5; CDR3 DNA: TGCGCCAGCAGCCAAGAGACAGGGTCGCAGCCCCAGCATTTT; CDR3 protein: CASSQETGSQPQHF
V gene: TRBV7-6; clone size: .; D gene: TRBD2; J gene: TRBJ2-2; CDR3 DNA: TGTGCCAGCAGCTTAGAGGCTAGCGGGAACACCGGGGAGCTGTTTTTT; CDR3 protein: CASSLEASGNTGELFF
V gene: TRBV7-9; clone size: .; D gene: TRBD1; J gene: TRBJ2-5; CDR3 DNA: TGTGCCAGCAGCACCTCCGGGACAGCCCACCAAGAGACCCAGTACTTC; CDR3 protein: CASSTSGTAHQETQYF
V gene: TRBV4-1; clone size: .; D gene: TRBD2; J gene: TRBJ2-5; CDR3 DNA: TGCGCCAGCAGCCAAGATCTAGGTAGCGGGAGGAAAGGCAAAAGAGAGACCCAGTACTTC; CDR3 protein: CASSQDLGSGRKGKRETQYF
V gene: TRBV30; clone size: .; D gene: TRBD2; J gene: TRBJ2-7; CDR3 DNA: TGTGCCTGGAGTGTAGCCAGCGGGAGTTTTTACTACGAGCAGTACTTC; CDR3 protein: CAWSVASGSFYYEQYF
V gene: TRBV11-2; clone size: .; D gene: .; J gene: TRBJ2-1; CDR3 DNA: TGTGCCAGCAGCTTGGGTTCCTACAATGAGCAGTTCTTC; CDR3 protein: CASSLGSYNEQFF
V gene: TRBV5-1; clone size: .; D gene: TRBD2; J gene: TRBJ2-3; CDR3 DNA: TGCGCCAGCAGGCAAAGCGGGAGGGCAGATACGCAGTATTTT; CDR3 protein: CASRQSGRADTQYF
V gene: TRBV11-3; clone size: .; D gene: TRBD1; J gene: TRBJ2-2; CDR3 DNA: TGTGCCAGCAGCCCCGACAGGGCGGGCACCGGGGAGCTGTTTTTT; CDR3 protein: CASSPDRAGTGELFF
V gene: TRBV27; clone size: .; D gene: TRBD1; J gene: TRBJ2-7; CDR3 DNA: TGTGCCAGCAGCCCTGGGACAGGGGGTCGGGAGCAGTACTTC; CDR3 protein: CASSPGTGGREQYF